Following are 12 T cell receptor beta chains from one sample sequenced in a study of cytomegalovirus exposure and HLA in healthy donors. Vbeta (60) and Jbeta (13) primers were used in the PCR. Clones were sequenced by immunoSEQ multiplex PCR, and TCRdb holds only the in-frame ones, with some missing. This table holds approximately 89,000 clones, 62% found once. What was sequenced was PBMCs. These receptors all come from a woman in her thirties in good health and CMV-seropositive.

V gene TRBV9 combines with J gene TRBJ1-5, with 11 bases that match TRBD1. From germline, CDR1 is SGDLS and CDR2 YYNGEE. V lost 7 bases and J lost 7; bases outside the gene matches: 7. This CDR3 has 14 residues. DNA of the CDR3: TGTGCCAGCTCGGGACAGGGGGTTGGCCAGCCCCAGCATTTT. Encoded protein: CASSGQGVGQPQHF.

The chain employs TRBV19 and TRBJ2-7; the D is unclear. The CDR3 is made up of 13 amino acids. Germline V gene data show CDR1 as LNHDA and CDR2 as SQIVND (reference sequence). V was shortened by 7 bases and J by 0 bases, with 10 bases between the two germline ends. CDR3 in DNA: TGTGCCAGTACTGCGACAAGCTCCTACGAGCAGTACTTC. Its protein is CASTATSSYEQYF.

The chain uses TRBV19 and TRBJ2-1; 8 bases are a match to TRBD2. V shed 6 bases and J 10 bases; nucleotides not matched to a gene: 14. The CDR3 totals 15 residues. Germline V gene data show CDR1 as LNHDA and CDR2 as SQIVND (reference sequence). The CDR3 region has the DNA TGTGCCAGTAGCTATTCCAGCGGGGGAGGTTGGGAGCAGTTCTTC. Residues: CASSYSSGGGWEQFF.

This clone was detected only once. V gene TRBV5-4 combines with J gene TRBJ2-7, with a possible D match to TRBD2 (7 bases). The V end lost 3 bases, the J end lost 8 bases, and 18 bases lay between the germline ends. The CDR3 has 14 amino acids. The V gene's germline CDR1 is SGHNT and CDR2 YYREEE (reference sequence). The CDR3 coding sequence is TGTGCCAGCAGCTCTCGGGGGGCCGCTACGAAGCAGTACTTC. Translating it yields CASSSRGAATKQYF.

The J gene is TRBJ1-2, the V gene TRBV7-8; D uncertain. Germline-derived CDR1 and CDR2 are SGHVS and FQNEAQ. V was clipped by 0 bases and J by 0 bases, with 8 bases between them. The CDR3 totals 15 residues. The CDR3 is CASSLAGGANYGYTF. In nucleotides, the CDR3 is TGTGCCAGCAGCTTAGCAGGCGGAGCTAACTATGGCTACACCTTC.

In this sample, this clone turned up a few times. This rearrangement joins TRBV7-3 to TRBJ2-3; 10 bases are shared with TRBD1. This CDR3 is built from 16 residues. The trim removed 5 bases at V and 3 bases at J, leaving 8 bases unmatched. In germline, CDR1 is SGHTA, CDR2 FQGTGA. The CDR3 DNA follows: TGTGCCAGCAGCCCAAAGACAGGGGGCGCGACAGATACGCAGTATTTT. Its protein is CASSPKTGGATDTQYF.

The chain recombines TRBV29-1 with TRBJ2-5, with 8 bases lining up with TRBD1. The J call may be mistaken, given a closer DNA end match to TRBJ2-7. CDR1 is SQVTM, CDR2 ANQGSEA, per germline. The CDR3 consists of 12 residues. CDR3 in DNA: TGCAGCGCAGGGGGACAGGATGACGAGCAGTACTTC. Translation: CSAGGQDDEQYF.

The rearrangement joins TRBV5-6 to TRBJ1-2; TRBD1 matches at 7 bases. J gave up 8 bases and V 3 bases, and 16 bases lay outside the gene matches. Per the germline V gene, CDR1 is SGHDT and CDR2 is YYEEEE. The CDR3 has 16 residues. CDR3 coding DNA: TGTGCCAGCAGCTCGTCCGGGACAGACCCAAGGAGAGGCTACACCTTC. Translating gives CASSSSGTDPRRGYTF. The whole variable domain, remainder taken from reference TRBV5-6 and TRBJ1-2, is DAGVTQSPTHLIKTRGQQVTLRCSPKSGHDTVSWYQQALGQGPQFIFQYYEEEERQRGNFPDRFSGHQFPNYSSELNVNALLLGDSALYLCASSSSGTDPRRGYTFGSGTRLTVV.

The chain recombines TRBV27 with TRBJ1-5; unclear D gene. Germline lookup yields CDR1 MNHEY and CDR2 SMNVEV (reference sequence). Trimming stripped 4 bases from V and 1 base from J, with 11 bases between. CDR3 length: 15 residues. CDR3 loop: CASSSPTESNQPQHF. CDR3 in DNA: TGTGCCAGCAGTTCCCCTACAGAAAGCAATCAGCCCCAGCATTTT.

The chain employs TRBV6-5 and TRBJ1-4; perhaps TRBD1 as D (6 bases). V was pared by 7 bases and J by 10 bases, with 16 bases between. CDR1 and CDR2 from the germline V gene are MNHEY and SVGAGI. This CDR3 spans 13 amino acids. The CDR3 region is CASTHGSDRKLFF. In DNA form, the CDR3 reads TGTGCCAGCACCCACGGCTCGGACAGAAAACTGTTTTTT.

The genes are TRBV7-8 and TRBJ1-1; no clear D. This CDR3 has 12 amino acids. Germline V CDR1 and CDR2: SGHVS, FQNEAQ. V was clipped by 5 bases and J by 8 bases, with 12 bases between them. Here the CDR3 DNA reads TGTGCCAGCAGCCCCACCCGAGGAGAAGCTTTCTTT. Translating it yields CASSPTRGEAFF. The full variable domain, rest sourced from reference TRBV7-8 and TRBJ1-1, is GAGVSQSPRYKVAKRGQDVALRCDPISGHVSLFWYQQALGQGPEFLTYFQNEAQLDKSGLPSDRFFAERPEGSVSTLKIQRTQQEDSAVYLCASSPTRGEAFFGQGTRLTVV.

This chain connects TRBV19 to TRBJ1-5; tentative D call: TRBD1 (6 bases). CDR3 length equals 12 residues. Looked up from germline, CDR1 is LNHDA and CDR2 is SQIVND (reference sequence). Trimming stripped 9 bases from V and 6 bases from J, with 12 bases between. The CDR3 spells CASNQGRQPQHF. The CDR3 nucleotides are TGTGCCAGCAACCAGGGGCGTCAGCCCCAGCATTTT.